This TCR beta chain was captured by sequencing in a study of T cell responses to AZD1222 COVID-19 vaccine. The study's findings and limits: Repertoire samples came only from after the peak T cell response. At baseline, seropositivity was found in only six or seven AZD1222 recipients. Most donors were white British, females outnumbered males, and clonal diversity was possibly underestimated.

Points on this clone: Its antigen is unknown.

The table came from immunoSEQ multiplex PCR; TCRdb's copy has only in-frame clones and leaves some out. The sample consists of 200,000 to 250,000 clones, less than 95% of them appearing once. V was trimmed by 3 bases and J by 6 bases, leaving 2 bases between them. The CDR3 runs to 11 residues. The starting material was peripheral blood, obtained 28 days after the second dose of the MenACWY control vaccine. The TCR was taken from an adult who received the MenACWY meningococcal vaccine as a control. V is TRBV12-3 or TRBV12-4 and J is TRBJ2-2; no reliable D call. The CDR3: CASSFSGELFF. The CDR3 nucleotides read TGTGCCAGCAGTTTTTCCGGGGAGCTGTTTTTT.